This T cell receptor (beta chain) is from a study of T-cell reconstitution after alpha-beta-depleted transplantation in children. Trimming removed 7 bases at V and 0 bases at J, with 11 bases between. The CDR3 is 14 amino acids. Germline CDR1 is SEHNR and CDR2 is FQNEAQ (reference sequence). Preparation of the TCRbeta library involved a method that used unique molecular identifiers. A single record per CDR3 protein comes from TCRdb applying MiXCR to the PCR reads. Of roughly 790,000 distinct CDR3 sequences in the sample, about 16% were seen once. This rearrangement joins TRBV7-9 to TRBJ2-3; D is undetermined. Sequencing was performed on PBMCs, mostly from graft donor cells, taken 360 days after TCRalphabeta/CD19-depleted stem cell transplant. The source is a male patient aged 10-17 years who had a stem cell transplant for acute lymphoblastic leukemia, so the T cells may come from the graft donor. CDR3 in amino acids: CASTALPSTDTQYF. The CDR3, as DNA: TGTGCCAGCACGGCCCTCCCCAGCACAGATACGCAGTATTTT.